What follows is one T cell receptor beta chain and its context. The V gene lost 4 bases and the J gene lost 7 bases, with 8 bases spanning the gap. This CDR3 contains 11 residues. Germline assignment: CDR1 SGHNT and CDR2 YYREEE (reference sequence). This sample was taken from a study of Ad26.COV2.S vaccination and SARS-CoV-2 variants. Study-wide background: This donor came from the COV1001 trial of Ad26.COV2.S.

The treatment: around 19 received Ad26.COV2.S at low or high dose, single or two shots; about 5 received placebo; per-sample allocation not given. Collection of samples fell on day 63 after the first vaccine or placebo injection. This table comes from immunoSEQ multiplex PCR, and its TCRdb copy is limited to in-frame clones, with some not included. The data hold over 350,000 clones, with 88% observed a single time. The receptor was isolated from a person aged 18 to 59 who received the Ad26.COV2.S COVID-19 vaccine or a placebo. The sequencing used peripheral blood, collected in a trial of Ad26.COV2.S vaccine versus placebo. The chain joins TRBV5-4 to TRBJ1-2; a weak D match, TRBD1 (5 bases). The CDR3 region has the DNA TGTGCCAGCAGCGGGGGGACTGGCTACACCTTC. Residues: CASSGGTGYTF.